The present T cell receptor (beta chain) was sequenced within a study of T cells in localized non-small cell lung cancer (dated by TCRdb to about 2020). Broadly, across the study: T cell repertoires of 200 to 300 early-stage NSCLC patients were analyzed, with tumors being compared against uninvolved tumor-adjacent lungs. All 250 or so NSCLC patients in the cohort were treatment-naive and had localized lung tumors that were resected. Of the NSCLC patients, about 130 were male and around 97 were female, and the mean age was around 70 years. What the research found in general, with its limitations: A median of approximately 57 of the top 100 tumor clones were detected in paired uninvolved adjacent lung, and some 28 of these tumor clones were also found among the top 100 clones of the paired uninvolved adjacent lung. Because multi-region tumor sequencing was not performed, intratumor heterogeneity could not be ruled out. Because of the exploratory design, TCR variables were selected using unadjusted p-values without false-discovery rate correction. Uninvolved tumor-adjacent lung showed the highest T cell clonality, higher than tumor, which suggests more focused antigenic responses in the uninvolved tumor-adjacent lung. Longer overall survival was associated with higher blood T cell density, whereas shorter survival was associated with higher adjacent-lung clonality.

The trim is 4 bases for V and 4 bases for J, with a gap of 13 bases between the germline ends. The germline V gene encodes CDR1 SGHDN and CDR2 FVKESK. The CDR3 contains 14 residues, cysteine and phenylalanine counted. This entry keeps only the CDR3 DNA: 42 bases, framed from base 1. At diagnosis, peripheral blood, uninvolved tumor-adjacent lung and tumor were collected and were preserved as a mix of fresh-frozen and FFPE material. For TCR repertoire profiling, blood samples were analyzed in the form of peripheral blood mononuclear cells. Comment on this clone: Its antigen is currently not known. No qualities accompany the bases; no much larger clone lies one base away.

TCR beta CDR3 regions were sequenced from DNA using the immunoSEQ Assay. In the source study's methods: To compute T cell density, TCR beta template counts were normalized to usable DNA, which was estimated by amplifying housekeeping genes. Richness was estimated with the preseqR package, extrapolating to 400,000 templates for PBMC samples and 120,000 templates for tissue samples. Clonality was defined by subtracting Pielou's evenness from one. Tissue-enriched TCRs were identified by differential abundance testing using productive amino-acid clonotypes, minimum total count 5 and alpha 0.1. The Jaccard Index and the Morisita Overlap Index were used to measure how much the repertoires overlapped between compartments. GLIPH clustered TCR beta CDR3s with public tetramer-defined viral CDR3s; viral motifs required at least three viral sequences plus V-gene enrichment. Imported from immuneACCESS, the table was reduced by TCRdb to in-frame sequences with V and J called. These copies leave out some clones; in studies compared against another copy, an unresolved V gene accounts for under half, and the cause of the remainder is not known. V and J calls plus clone size are reproduced from that table; the DNA served to infer D and trimming. This sample comprises 40,000 to 55,000 clones, 81% of them detected only once. The top ten clones comprise about a sixth of the sample.

The specimen was peripheral blood mononuclear cells, collected before any cancer treatment. The TCR sequence derives from a man between 40 and 75 years old with stage III lung adenocarcinoma. The chain is assembled from TRBV14 and TRBJ1-2; no confident D gene assignment can be made. The DNA is TGTGCCAGCAGCCCACTGACGTGGAGCTATGGCTACACCTTC. Translated, it gives CASSPLTWSYGYTF.